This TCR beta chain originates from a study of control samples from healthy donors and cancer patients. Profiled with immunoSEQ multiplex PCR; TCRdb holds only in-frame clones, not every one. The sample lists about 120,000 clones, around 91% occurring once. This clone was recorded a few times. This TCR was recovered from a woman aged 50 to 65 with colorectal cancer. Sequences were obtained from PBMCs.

CDR3 loop: CASSRGTTIINYGYTF. The CDR3 DNA reads as TGTGCCAGCAGTCGAGGGACAACGATCATTAACTATGGCTACACCTTC. The chain uses TRBV6-6 and TRBJ1-2, with D possibly TRBD1 on 6 matching bases. The CDR3 has 16 amino acids. Germline CDR1 reads MNHNY; CDR2 reads SVGAGI (reference sequence). The V end lost 5 bases, the J end lost 1 base, and 17 bases lay between the germline ends.